This TCR beta chain was recorded in a study of TIL therapy for anti-PD-1-resistant metastatic lung cancer. Findings and limits, study-wide: This highly selected cohort may not generalize to typical lung cancer patients.

Sequencing used immunoSEQ v3. Sequencing was performed with immunoSEQ multiplex PCR; in TCRdb, only in-frame clones are kept and a portion is missing. The table records about 16,000 clones, around 68% of them present only once. Time point meaning: pre-treatment sample, taken before nivolumab and TIL therapy. V lost 6 bases, J lost 3 bases, and 8 bases stayed unmatched. The CDR3 covers 15 residues. Germline CDR1 is MGHDK and CDR2 is SYGVNS. In the case of this clone: Its antigen is still unknown.

The TCR comes from a person between 30 and 80 years old with non-small cell lung cancer. Source: blood, taken at baseline. This rearrangement joins TRBV25-1 to TRBJ1-2; TRBD1 matches 9 bases. The CDR3 is CASSPTGGYYYGYTF. CDR3 nucleotides: TGTGCCAGCAGCCCGACAGGGGGTTATTACTATGGCTACACCTTC.